This T cell receptor (beta chain) stems from a study of blood T cell repertoires in COVID-19. The CDR3 covers 16 residues. Germline V lookup: CDR1 LGHDT, CDR2 YNNKEL (reference sequence). V shed 1 base and J 7 bases; nucleotides not matched to a gene: 10. Sequencing used immunoSEQ multiplex PCR; TCRdb keeps in-frame clones, though not all of them. The table shows some 45,000 clones, with 80% to 90% occurring only once. The sequenced material came from peripheral blood. This clonotype was sampled from a man in his 60s with active COVID-19. This sequence joins TRBV3-1 (or the pseudogene TRBV3-2) and TRBJ1-5; 7 nucleotides line up with TRBD1. The CDR3, as DNA: TGTGCCAGCAGCCAAGGCGGACAGGTCCCAGAACAGCCCCAGCATTTT. It specifies CASSQGGQVPEQPQHF.